One sample yielded the 22 T cell receptor beta chains listed below, sequenced in a study of blood T cell repertoires in COVID-19. Data came from immunoSEQ multiplex PCR; TCRdb stores just in-frame clones and leaves some out. The table records tens of thousands of clones, 90% of them present only once. The sequencing input was peripheral blood. The receptors derive from a man aged 65 to 79 with acute or convalescent COVID-19.

J is TRBJ1-2 and V is TRBV3-1 (or the pseudogene TRBV3-2); D possibly corresponds to TRBD1 (6 bases). The CDR3 has 14 amino acids. Germline V gene sequence: CDR1 LGHDT, CDR2 YNNKEL (reference sequence). The V end lost 3 bases, the J end lost 1 base, and 9 bases lay between the germline ends. The CDR3 DNA reads TGTGCCAGCAGCCAGGCAGGGGTTAACTATGGCTACACCTTC. Amino acids: CASSQAGVNYGYTF.

The chain employs TRBV6-5 and TRBJ2-7; the D gene is possibly TRBD1 (6 bases). Trimming pared 5 bases from V and 0 bases from J, leaving 14 bases between. Germline V gene data show CDR1 as MNHEY and CDR2 as SVGAGI. The CDR3 extends over 15 amino acids. The CDR3 sequence: CASSHRDRGSYEQYF. CDR3 in DNA: TGTGCCAGCAGTCACAGGGATAGGGGCTCCTACGAGCAGTACTTC.

This rearrangement joins TRBV6-5 to TRBJ2-5; D gene unclear. The germline V and J ends were trimmed by 8 bases and 4 bases, with 11 bases remaining between them. CDR1 MNHEY and CDR2 SVGAGI come from the germline V gene. CDR3 size: 12 residues. The DNA of the CDR3 is TGTGCCAGCGGAGAACTAAGAGAGACCCAGTACTTC. It codes for CASGELRETQYF.

The V call is TRBV27, the J call TRBJ1-6; D gene ambiguous. Germline loops: CDR1 MNHEY, CDR2 SMNVEV (reference sequence). This CDR3 is built from 16 residues. Between the trimmed V and J ends, which lost 1 base and 0 bases, there was a span of 7 bases. The CDR3 is CASSLYGSSYNSPLHF. DNA for the CDR3: TGTGCCAGCAGTTTATATGGGAGCTCCTATAATTCACCCCTCCACTTT.

This chain links TRBV11-1 with TRBJ2-3; perhaps TRBD1 as D (6 bases). Looked up from germline, CDR1 is SGHAT and CDR2 is FQDESV (reference sequence). Trimming took 8 bases from V and 0 from J, leaving 12 bases between them. The CDR3 is 14 amino acids. CDR3 in DNA: TGTGCCAGCGGACAGACTGTGAGCACAGATACGCAGTATTTT. Translation: CASGQTVSTDTQYF.

This rearrangement joins TRBV7-6 to TRBJ1-1; 9 nucleotides agree with TRBD1. The V gene's germline CDR1 is SGHVS and CDR2 FNYEAQ. CDR3 length: 15 amino acids. Trimming at V came to 3 bases and at J to 2 bases, leaving 4 bases not matched to a gene. As DNA, the CDR3 is TGTGCCAGCAGCTTGGGACAGGGTTTTAACACTGAAGCTTTCTTT. It is translated as CASSLGQGFNTEAFF.

A single count supports this clone. This chain connects TRBV7-4 to TRBJ2-1; 12 nucleotides line up with TRBD2. The CDR3 is made up of 20 amino acids. V was pared by 1 base and J by 6 bases, with 16 bases of the junction left unmatched. CDR1 and CDR2 (germline): SGHVT, SQSDAQ. The CDR3 here is CASSLVRLGVVTSGGNEQFF. The CDR3 region has the DNA TGTGCCAGCAGCTTAGTTAGGCTTGGCGTAGTGACTAGCGGGGGCAATGAGCAGTTCTTC.

V gene TRBV23-1 combines with J gene TRBJ2-3; 9 nucleotides agree with TRBD1. TRBV23-1 is identified as an open reading frame with a role that is uncertain. CDR3 length: 20 amino acids. The J segment lost 2 bases and the V segment lost 0 bases, leaving 15 bases of the junction unmatched. CDR3 amino acids: CASSQSQGQGKFEVTDTQYF. DNA of the CDR3: TGCGCCAGCAGTCAATCGCAGGGACAGGGAAAGTTTGAGGTCACAGATACGCAGTATTTT.

In DNA form, the CDR3 reads TGTGCCAGCAGCCCGTGGACAGGGAACTATGGCTACACCTTC. Protein: CASSPWTGNYGYTF. The rearrangement links TRBV7-2 to TRBJ1-2; TRBD1 matches at 8 bases. The CDR3 runs to 14 residues. The J segment lost 2 bases and the V segment lost 5 bases, leaving 4 bases of the junction unmatched. CDR1 SGHTA and CDR2 FQGNSA come from the germline V gene.

CDR3 residues: CASSFSSGGNEAFF. For the CDR3, the DNA is TGTGCCAGCAGTTTCTCATCGGGAGGAAATGAAGCTTTCTTT. V usage is TRBV28 and J usage is TRBJ1-1; no reliable D call. V gave up 3 bases and J gave up 7 bases, with 15 bases separating them. Per germline, CDR1 MDHEN and CDR2 SYDVKM. CDR3 length: 14 amino acids.

This clone was seen just once. This rearrangement joins TRBV5-4 to TRBJ2-2; 8 bases fit TRBD1. Unmatched junction bases numbered 13, after V lost 0 bases and J lost 6 bases. CDR3 length: 18 amino acids. Germline lookup yields CDR1 SGHNT and CDR2 YYREEE (reference sequence). The CDR3, as DNA: TGTGCCAGCAGCTTGGATTCAGGGGGCGCATCGGACTCCGGGGAGCTGTTTTTT. Protein product: CASSLDSGGASDSGELFF.

The rearrangement links TRBV10-3 to TRBJ2-2; TRBD2 agrees at 10 bases. Germline CDR1 is ENHRY and CDR2 is SYGVKD. Losses at the gene ends were 6 bases for V and 5 bases for J; bases not matched to a gene: 9. The CDR3 runs to 16 residues. This CDR3 reads CAISTQGLATTGELFF. The DNA of the CDR3 is TGTGCCATCAGCACCCAGGGACTAGCGACTACCGGGGAGCTGTTTTTT.

V is TRBV7-9 and J is TRBJ1-5; 7 bases align to TRBD1. CDR1 and CDR2 from the germline V gene are SEHNR and FQNEAQ (reference sequence). V lost 5 bases and J lost 4; bases outside the gene matches: 8. CDR3 length: 15 residues. CDR3 in amino acids: CASSPRRRGNQPQHF. The CDR3 DNA follows: TGTGCCAGCAGCCCCCGCCGCAGGGGGAATCAGCCCCAGCATTTT.

The rearrangement joins TRBV6-5 to TRBJ2-3; 8 bases line up with TRBD2. After removal of 4 bases from V and 0 bases from J, the junction contained 3 bases not matched to a gene. This CDR3 is built from 15 residues. The germline V gene encodes CDR1 MNHEY and CDR2 SVGAGI. The chain's CDR3 is CASSSRGGSTDTQYF. In DNA, the CDR3 is TGTGCCAGCAGTTCGCGCGGGGGGAGCACAGATACGCAGTATTTT.

This clone was observed a single time. The rearrangement uses TRBV2 and TRBJ2-7; 9 positions match TRBD2. J lost 2 bases, V lost 7 bases, and 9 bases had no gene match. Germline V gene data show CDR1 as SNHLY and CDR2 as FYNNEI. This CDR3 region has 15 residues. The CDR3 loop reads CASTNGLAGTYEQYF. CDR3 coding DNA: TGTGCCAGCACCAACGGGCTAGCGGGGACCTACGAGCAGTACTTC. Using reference TRBV2 and TRBJ2-7 for the parts outside the CDR3, the full variable domain is EPEVTQTPSHQVTQMGQEVILRCVPISNHLYFYWYRQILGQKVEFLVSFYNNEISEKSEIFDDQFSVERPDGSNFTLKIRSTKLEDSAMYFCASTNGLAGTYEQYFGPGTRLTVT.

The J gene is TRBJ1-1, the V gene TRBV29-1, with D hard to call. Germline V gene sequence: CDR1 SQVTM, CDR2 ANQGSEA. The CDR3 consists of 15 residues. V was clipped by 0 bases and J by 6 bases, with 17 bases between them. CDR3 region: CSVEDRGRKNSEAFF. The DNA of the CDR3 is TGCAGCGTTGAAGACCGGGGTCGAAAGAATTCTGAAGCTTTCTTT.

The J gene is TRBJ2-1, the V gene TRBV7-3; the match to TRBD2 covers 8 bases. The trim removed 0 bases at V and 6 bases at J, leaving 4 bases unmatched. CDR3 length equals 15 residues. Germline CDR1 SGHTA, CDR2 FQGTGA. The CDR3 sequence: CASSLTSGAANEQFF. The DNA for the CDR3 is TGTGCCAGCAGCTTAACTAGCGGGGCGGCCAATGAGCAGTTCTTC.

The chain has TRBV18 and TRBJ1-4; tentative D call: TRBD1 (5 bases). Per the germline V gene, CDR1 is KGHSH and CDR2 is LQKENI. The CDR3 totals 15 residues. Trimming removed 4 bases at V and 8 bases at J, with 17 bases between. As DNA, the CDR3 is TGTGCCAGCTCACGAAACACGGGGGACGGGGAAAAACTGTTTTTT. Translated, it gives CASSRNTGDGEKLFF.

The chain joins TRBV4-1 to TRBJ1-1; TRBD1 aligns across 7 bases. The CDR3 sequence is 15 residues long. Germline V gene data show CDR1 as MGHRA and CDR2 as YSYEKL. Trimming cost V 0 bases and J 10 bases; bases outside gene matches: 11. The chain's CDR3 is CASSQDRQGLRGAFF. The DNA for the CDR3 is TGCGCCAGCAGCCAAGATCGACAGGGCCTGCGAGGAGCTTTCTTT.

The genes are TRBV7-2 and TRBJ1-2; D perhaps matches TRBD1 (6 bases). Germline-derived CDR1 and CDR2 are SGHTA and FQGNSA. The CDR3 length is 15 residues. V lost 5 bases to trimming and J lost 4 bases, with 17 bases between them. Written as DNA, the CDR3 is TGTGCCAGCAGCGTCACATCCAGGGGCCCCTATGGCTACACCTTC. As protein: CASSVTSRGPYGYTF.

The rearrangement links TRBV19 to TRBJ1-1; 7 bases fit TRBD1. CDR3 size: 12 residues. Losses at the gene ends were 11 bases for V and 2 bases for J; bases not matched to a gene: 5. Germline CDR1 LNHDA, CDR2 SQIVND (reference sequence). The CDR3: CAAGQLNTEAFF. As DNA, the CDR3 is TGTGCCGCGGGACAGCTTAACACTGAAGCTTTCTTT.

This rearrangement joins TRBV18 to TRBJ2-5; perhaps TRBD1 as D (6 bases). Deletions cut 0 bases from V and 0 bases from J, with 11 bases between. The CDR3 is 16 residues long. CDR1 is KGHSH, CDR2 LQKENI, per germline. The CDR3 loop is CASSPPNTGNQETQYF. The CDR3 bases are TGTGCCAGCTCACCACCTAATACAGGGAACCAAGAGACCCAGTACTTC. Together with reference TRBV18 and TRBJ2-5, the CDR3 gives the full variable domain: NAGVMQNPRHLVRRRGQEARLRCSPMKGHSHVYWYRQLPEEGLKFMVYLQKENIIDESGMPKERFSAEFPKEGPSILRIQQVVRGDSAAYFCASSPPNTGNQETQYFGPGTRLLVL.